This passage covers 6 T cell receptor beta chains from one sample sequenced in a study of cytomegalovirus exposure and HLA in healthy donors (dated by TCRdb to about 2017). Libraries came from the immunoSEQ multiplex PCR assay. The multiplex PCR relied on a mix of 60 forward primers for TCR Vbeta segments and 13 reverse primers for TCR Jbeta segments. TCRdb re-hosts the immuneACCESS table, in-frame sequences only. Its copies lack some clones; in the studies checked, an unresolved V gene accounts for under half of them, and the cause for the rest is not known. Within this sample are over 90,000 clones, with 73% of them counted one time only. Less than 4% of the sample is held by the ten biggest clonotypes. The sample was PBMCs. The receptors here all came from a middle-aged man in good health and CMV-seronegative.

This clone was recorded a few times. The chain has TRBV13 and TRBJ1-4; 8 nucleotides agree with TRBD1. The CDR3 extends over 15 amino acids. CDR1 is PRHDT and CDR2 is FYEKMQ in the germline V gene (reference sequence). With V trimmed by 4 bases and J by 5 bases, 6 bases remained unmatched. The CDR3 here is CASSSSTGANEKLFF. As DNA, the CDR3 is TGTGCCAGCAGCTCCTCGACAGGGGCCAATGAAAAACTGTTTTTT. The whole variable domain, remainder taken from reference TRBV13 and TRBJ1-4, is AAGVIQSPRHLIKEKRETATLKCYPIPRHDTVYWYQQGPGQDPQFLISFYEKMQSDKGSIPDRFSAQQFSDYHSELNMSSLELGDSALYFCASSSSTGANEKLFFGSGTQLSVL.

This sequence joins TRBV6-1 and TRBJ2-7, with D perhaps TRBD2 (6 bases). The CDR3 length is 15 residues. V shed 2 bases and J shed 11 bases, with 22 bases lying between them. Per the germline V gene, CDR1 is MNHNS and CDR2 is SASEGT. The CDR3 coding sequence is TGTGCCAGCAGTGAAACTGGGCGTGACTGGGGAGGAGAGTACTTC. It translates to CASSETGRDWGGEYF.

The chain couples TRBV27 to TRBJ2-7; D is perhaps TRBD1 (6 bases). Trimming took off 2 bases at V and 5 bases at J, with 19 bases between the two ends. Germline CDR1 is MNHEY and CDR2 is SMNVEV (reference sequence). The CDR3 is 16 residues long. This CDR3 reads CASSLIGQQRTDEQYF. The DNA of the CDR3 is TGTGCCAGCAGTTTAATCGGACAGCAACGAACCGACGAGCAGTACTTC.

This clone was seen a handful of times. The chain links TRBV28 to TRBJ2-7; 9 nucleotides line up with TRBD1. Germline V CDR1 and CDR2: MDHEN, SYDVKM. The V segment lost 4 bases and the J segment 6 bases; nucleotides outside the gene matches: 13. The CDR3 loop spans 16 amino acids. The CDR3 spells CASSYTNRDRDREQYF. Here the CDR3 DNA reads TGTGCCAGCAGTTACACTAACCGGGACAGGGATCGCGAGCAGTACTTC.

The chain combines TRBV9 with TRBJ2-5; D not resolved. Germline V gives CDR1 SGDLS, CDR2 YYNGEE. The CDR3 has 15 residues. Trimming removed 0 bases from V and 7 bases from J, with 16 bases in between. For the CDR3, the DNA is TGTGCCAGCAGCGTAGAAGGTAGCCGGGTTGGGACCCAGTACTTC. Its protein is CASSVEGSRVGTQYF.

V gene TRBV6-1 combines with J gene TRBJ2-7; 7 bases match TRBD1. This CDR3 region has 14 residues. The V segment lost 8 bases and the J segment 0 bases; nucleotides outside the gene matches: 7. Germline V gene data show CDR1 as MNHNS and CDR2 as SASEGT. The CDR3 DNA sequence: TGTGCCAGCTCCGGGACAGCGAGCTCCTACGAGCAGTACTTC. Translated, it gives CASSGTASSYEQYF.